A selection of T cell receptor beta chains follows, all from one sample in a study of T-cell reconstitution after alpha-beta-depleted transplantation in children. Using its own MiXCR run on the PCR reads, TCRdb lists one record per CDR3 protein. The repertoire holds under 850,000 distinct CDR3 sequences, with roughly 13% as singletons. The input for sequencing was PBMCs, taken before TCRalphabeta/CD19-depleted stem cell transplant. The receptors derive from a girl aged 2 to 10 with congenital amegakaryocytic thrombocytopenia, due to receive a stem cell transplant. The CDR3 runs from the conserved cysteine through the conserved F or W. D genes are given only for firm matches. For some rows the clone size is stated as once, few or many, or as a class when expanded; others skip it.

clone size: few
J gene: TRBJ2-1
D gene: NA
V gene: TRBV7-9
CDR3 length: 13
CDR3 DNA: TGTGCCAGCAGCTTAGAACGGTTGGGTGAGCAGTTCTTC
CDR3 protein: CASSLERLGEQFF

clone size: NA
J gene: TRBJ2-5
D gene: NA
V gene: TRBV5-1
CDR3 length: 15
CDR3 DNA: TGCGCCAGCAGCTTTCGGCAAGCAAGGGAAGAGACCCAGTACTTC
CDR3 protein: CASSFRQAREETQYF

clone size: few
J gene: TRBJ2-1
D gene: TRBD2
V gene: TRBV7-2
CDR3 length: 15
CDR3 DNA: TGTGCCAGCAGCAGAAGCGGGAGGACTTACAATGAGCAGTTCTTC
CDR3 protein: CASSRSGRTYNEQFF

clone size: many
J gene: TRBJ1-1
D gene: NA
V gene: TRBV10-3
CDR3 length: 13
CDR3 DNA: TGTGCCTCCCTAGGGCGGGCGAACACTGAAGCTTTCTTT
CDR3 protein: CASLGRANTEAFF

clone size: many
J gene: TRBJ2-7
D gene: TRBD1
V gene: TRBV6-5
CDR3 length: 14
CDR3 DNA: TGTGCCAGCAGTTACTCTGGGACAGGGAACGAGCAGTACTTC
CDR3 protein: CASSYSGTGNEQYF

clone size: few
J gene: TRBJ2-1
D gene: NA
V gene: TRBV7-3
CDR3 length: 15
CDR3 DNA: TGTGCCAGCAGCCCTCAGACTGAAATTTACAATGAGCAGTTCTTC
CDR3 protein: CASSPQTEIYNEQFF

clone size: NA
J gene: TRBJ2-7
D gene: TRBD2
V gene: TRBV3-1
CDR3 length: 16
CDR3 DNA: TGTGCCAGCAGCCAGGCTAGCGGCGAGAGGGCCTACGAGCAGTACTTC
CDR3 protein: CASSQASGERAYEQYF

clone size: many
J gene: TRBJ1-2
D gene: NA
V gene: TRBV20-1
CDR3 length: 12
CDR3 DNA: TGCAGTGCTGGCGACGGAGCTTATGGCTACACCTTC
CDR3 protein: CSAGDGAYGYTF

clone size: few
J gene: TRBJ2-5
D gene: NA
V gene: TRBV20-1
CDR3 length: 11
CDR3 DNA: TGCAGTGCGTCAGGGGTGGAGACCCAGTACTTC
CDR3 protein: CSASGVETQYF

clone size: many
J gene: TRBJ2-1
D gene: TRBD2
V gene: TRBV20-1
CDR3 length: 16
CDR3 DNA: TGCAGTGCTTCTCCCTTAGCGGGAGGGACGGGCAATGAGCAGTTCTTC
CDR3 protein: CSASPLAGGTGNEQFF

clone size: many
J gene: TRBJ2-7
D gene: NA
V gene: TRBV29-1
CDR3 length: 13
CDR3 DNA: TGCAGCGTTTCTGGGGGGCCAGCCTACGAGCAGTACTTC
CDR3 protein: CSVSGGPAYEQYF

clone size: NA
J gene: TRBJ2-3
D gene: NA
V gene: TRBV5-1
CDR3 length: 14
CDR3 DNA: TGCGCCAGCAGCTTGGCCAGGCTGACAGATACGCAGTATTTT
CDR3 protein: CASSLARLTDTQYF

clone size: many
J gene: TRBJ1-4
D gene: NA
V gene: TRBV6-6
CDR3 length: 13
CDR3 DNA: TGTGCCAGCAGTTACCGGGCAGAGGAAAAACTGTTTTTT
CDR3 protein: CASSYRAEEKLFF

clone size: few
J gene: TRBJ2-2
D gene: NA
V gene: TRBV25-1
CDR3 length: 15
CDR3 DNA: TGTGCCAGCAGCCCCTTGCAGAGAAACACCGGGGAGCTGTTTTTT
CDR3 protein: CASSPLQRNTGELFF

clone size: NA
J gene: TRBJ2-1
D gene: TRBD2
V gene: TRBV5-1
CDR3 length: 13
CDR3 DNA: TGCGCCAGCGTCGGACTAGGGTTGGCTGAGCAGTTCTTC
CDR3 protein: CASVGLGLAEQFF